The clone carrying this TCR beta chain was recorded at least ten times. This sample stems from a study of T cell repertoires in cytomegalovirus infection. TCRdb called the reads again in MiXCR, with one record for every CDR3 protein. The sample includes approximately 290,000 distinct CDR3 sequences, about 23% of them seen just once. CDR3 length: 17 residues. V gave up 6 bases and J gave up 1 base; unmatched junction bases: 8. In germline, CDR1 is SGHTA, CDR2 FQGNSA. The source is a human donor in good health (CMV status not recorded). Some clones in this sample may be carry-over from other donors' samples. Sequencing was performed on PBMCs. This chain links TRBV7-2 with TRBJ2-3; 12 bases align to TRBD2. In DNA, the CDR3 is TGTGCCAGCAGTTACCCCCTAGCGGGAGGGGGCACAGATACGCAGTATTTT. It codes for CASSYPLAGGGTDTQYF.